The 16 T cell receptor beta chains below all came from one sample that was sequenced in a study of shared T cell receptors in the human thymus. Libraries were prepared by immunoSEQ multiplex PCR; TCRdb keeps only in-frame clonotypes and omits some of them. The data contain about 730,000 clones, approximately 85% of them singletons. These data also featured in a second study, about human thymus T cells.

Sequenced input: thymocytes. Receptors were obtained from a girl under three years old with a congenital heart defect.

This clone appeared a single time. This chain connects TRBV5-1 to TRBJ1-1; 8 bases agree with TRBD1. The CDR3 length is 16 residues. V lost 4 bases to trimming and J lost 4 bases; unmatched junction nucleotides: 12. Per the germline V gene, CDR1 is SGHRS and CDR2 is YFSETQ. The CDR3 spells CASSHTGGETSTEAFF. The CDR3 DNA is TGCGCCAGCAGCCACACAGGGGGTGAGACAAGCACTGAAGCTTTCTTT.

This clone was seen a few times. The rearrangement links TRBV6-1 to TRBJ1-5; the match to TRBD1 covers 9 bases. This CDR3 has 22 residues. Trimming removed 2 bases from V and 5 bases from J; junction bases left unmatched: 25. Germline loops: CDR1 MNHNS, CDR2 SASEGT. The CDR3 DNA sequence: TGTGCCAGCAGTGAATTTAACACCGACGTCGGGGGGACAGGGACTAACCATCAGCCCCAGCATTTT. It translates to CASSEFNTDVGGTGTNHQPQHF.

This clone was counted a few times. This chain links TRBV4-1 with TRBJ2-1, with a tentative D call TRBD1 (5 bases). V gave up 4 bases and J gave up 6 bases, with 19 bases separating them. CDR1 is MGHRA and CDR2 is YSYEKL in the germline V gene. This CDR3 is built from 16 residues. CDR3 in amino acids: CASSPPTEDAGNEQFF. CDR3 DNA: TGCGCCAGCAGCCCGCCGACAGAGGATGCTGGCAATGAGCAGTTCTTC.

The rearrangement links TRBV11-2 to TRBJ1-2; D call uncertain. Germline loops: CDR1 SGHAT, CDR2 FQNNGV. The CDR3 spans 13 residues. V was clipped by 5 bases and J by 3 bases, with 10 bases between them. As DNA, the CDR3 is TGTGCCAGCAGCCAAGACATAGACTATGGCTACACCTTC. Translating it yields CASSQDIDYGYTF.

The chain links TRBV6-5 to TRBJ1-2; no reliable D call. The germline CDR1 and CDR2 sequences are MNHEY and SVGAGI. This CDR3 contains 13 residues. Trimming removed 8 bases from V and 7 bases from J, with 17 bases in between. CDR3 sequence reads: CASSGRAAAGYTF. CDR3 nucleotide sequence: TGTGCCAGCTCGGGTAGGGCAGCGGCTGGCTACACCTTC.

V gene TRBV7-9 combines with J gene TRBJ1-6, with TRBD1 matching over 7 bases. CDR1 is SEHNR, CDR2 FQNEAQ, per germline (reference sequence). The CDR3 has 17 amino acids. Losses at the gene ends were 1 base for V and 9 bases for J; bases not matched to a gene: 12. The CDR3 bases are TGTGCCAGCAGCTTAGAACAGGGGAGCACCATGTCTTCACCCCTCCACTTT. The encoded protein is CASSLEQGSTMSSPLHF.

The gene calls are TRBV2 and TRBJ1-4, with D tentatively TRBD1 (5 bases). The CDR3 is 13 amino acids. Germline CDR1 SNHLY, CDR2 FYNNEI. Trimming shortened V by 11 bases and J by 1 base, and 11 bases separated the two germline ends. CDR3 region: CAGQDRTNEKLFF. The CDR3 nucleotides are TGTGCCGGCCAAGACAGAACTAATGAAAAACTGTTTTTT.

This clone was detected once. The chain links TRBV7-9 to TRBJ1-2, with D unclear. CDR1 is SEHNR, CDR2 FQNEAQ, per germline (reference sequence). V was clipped by 5 bases and J by 7 bases, with 32 bases between them. The CDR3 loop spans 19 amino acids. The CDR3 loop is CASSPPLQKGEFRGGGYTF. In DNA, the CDR3 is TGTGCCAGCAGCCCCCCGCTACAAAAGGGAGAATTTAGAGGAGGTGGCTACACCTTC.

This clone came up a few times. This chain uses TRBV2 with TRBJ2-7, with D hard to call. V dropped 3 bases and J dropped 2 bases, with 14 bases sitting between them. Germline V lookup: CDR1 SNHLY, CDR2 FYNNEI. CDR3 length: 15 residues. CDR3 sequence (DNA): TGTGCCAGCAGTGAGGGCAGTGTTTTTCCCTACGAGCAGTACTTC. This encodes CASSEGSVFPYEQYF. The full variable domain, in which reference TRBV2 and TRBJ2-7 provide the parts outside the CDR3, is EPEVTQTPSHQVTQMGQEVILRCVPISNHLYFYWYRQILGQKVEFLVSFYNNEISEKSEIFDDQFSVERPDGSNFTLKIRSTKLEDSAMYFCASSEGSVFPYEQYFGPGTRLTVT.

The V and J genes are TRBV14 and TRBJ1-2; D is ambiguous. CDR3 length: 15 amino acids. V was shortened by 1 base and J by 7 bases, with 16 bases between the two germline ends. Germline CDR1 reads SGHDN; CDR2 reads FVKESK. The CDR3: CASSQAGTWRFGYTF. The CDR3 region has the DNA TGTGCCAGCAGCCAAGCGGGAACCTGGAGATTTGGCTACACCTTC.

The chain uses TRBV27 and TRBJ1-2, with D perhaps TRBD1 (6 bases). Trimming removed 7 bases from V and 4 bases from J, with 13 bases in between. CDR3 length: 13 residues. CDR1 is MNHEY, CDR2 SMNVEV, per germline (reference sequence). The CDR3 is CASKGGDTYGYTF. CDR3 DNA: TGTGCCAGCAAGGGGGGGGACACCTATGGCTACACCTTC.

The V gene is TRBV5-6, the J gene TRBJ1-1; D is unclear. The CDR3 sequence is 18 residues long. Per the germline V gene, CDR1 is SGHDT and CDR2 is YYEEEE. Trimming cost V 2 bases and J 3 bases, with 23 bases left between them. The CDR3 DNA reads as TGTGCCAGCAGCTTTAGGGTGGGAGTCACGCGAAATGACACTGAAGCTTTCTTT. Its translation is CASSFRVGVTRNDTEAFF. Full variable domain (missing parts from reference TRBV5-6 and TRBJ1-1): DAGVTQSPTHLIKTRGQQVTLRCSPKSGHDTVSWYQQALGQGPQFIFQYYEEEERQRGNFPDRFSGHQFPNYSSELNVNALLLGDSALYLCASSFRVGVTRNDTEAFFGQGTRLTVV.

The rearrangement uses TRBV5-1 and TRBJ2-7; the match to TRBD1 covers 9 bases. V was pared by 10 bases and J by 3 bases, with 8 bases of the junction left unmatched. This CDR3 has 13 amino acids. Germline values: CDR1 SGHRS, CDR2 YFSETQ. CDR3 sequence (DNA): TGCGCCTACTCCCGGGACAGGGACTACGAGCAGTACTTC. Protein product: CAYSRDRDYEQYF.

The V gene is TRBV6-5, the J gene TRBJ1-2; TRBD1 matches 7 bases. Germline V gene data show CDR1 as MNHEY and CDR2 as SVGAGI. This CDR3 spans 15 amino acids. V dropped 6 bases and J dropped 8; count of bases not matched to a gene: 15. DNA of the CDR3: TGTGCCAGCAGCTCTCCCGGGACAGCCTGGGGGGGCTACACCTTC. Residues: CASSSPGTAWGGYTF.

In its sample, this clone was seen once. V is TRBV10-2 and J is TRBJ2-1; D not certain. V lost 3 bases to trimming and J lost 3 bases, with 15 bases between them. The CDR3 sequence is 16 residues long. Germline CDR1 reads WSHSY; CDR2 reads SAAADI. The CDR3 bases are TGCGCCAGCAGTGAAGGTTTTGGGCCTAACTACAATGAGCAGTTCTTC. Translated, it gives CASSEGFGPNYNEQFF.

This clone was detected once. The chain links TRBV19 to TRBJ1-2; 7 bases fit TRBD1. Germline loops: CDR1 LNHDA, CDR2 SQIVND (reference sequence). This CDR3 region has 11 residues. V lost 6 bases and J lost 8; bases outside the gene matches: 3. The CDR3 sequence is CASRGDSGYTF. CDR3 sequence (DNA): TGTGCCAGTAGGGGGGACAGCGGCTACACCTTC.